This T cell receptor (beta chain) stems from a study of early T cells in non-severe SARS-CoV-2 infection. This clonotype was counted ten times or more. TCRdb passed the 5' RACE reads through MiXCR, listing each CDR3 protein once. The sample gives 68,000 or so distinct CDR3 sequences, over 9% of which show up once; around 1.8% is in the top ten. The CDR3 sequence is 13 residues long. V was trimmed by 1 base and J by 2 bases, leaving 5 bases between them. Sequenced input: whole blood. The sequence derives from an adult who was a healthcare worker with PCR-confirmed SARS-CoV-2 infection or an uninfected control (not recorded which). V and J are TRBV12-3 or TRBV12-4 and TRBJ1-2; no clear D. CDR3 DNA: TGTGCCAGCAGTTTAGAGGAGAACTATGGCTACACCTTC. Protein product: CASSLEENYGYTF.